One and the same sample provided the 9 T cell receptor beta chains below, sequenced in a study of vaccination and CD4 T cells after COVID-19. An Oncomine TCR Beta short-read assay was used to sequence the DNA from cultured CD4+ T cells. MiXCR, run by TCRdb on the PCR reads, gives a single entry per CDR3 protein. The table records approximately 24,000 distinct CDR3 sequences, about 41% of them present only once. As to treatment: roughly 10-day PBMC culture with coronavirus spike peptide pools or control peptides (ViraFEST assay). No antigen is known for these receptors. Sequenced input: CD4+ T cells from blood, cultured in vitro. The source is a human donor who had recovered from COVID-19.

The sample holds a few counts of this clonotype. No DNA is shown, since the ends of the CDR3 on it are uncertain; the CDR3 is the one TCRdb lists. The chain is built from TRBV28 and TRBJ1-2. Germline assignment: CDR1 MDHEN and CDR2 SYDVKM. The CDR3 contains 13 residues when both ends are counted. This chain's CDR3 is CASRRIFGDGYTF.

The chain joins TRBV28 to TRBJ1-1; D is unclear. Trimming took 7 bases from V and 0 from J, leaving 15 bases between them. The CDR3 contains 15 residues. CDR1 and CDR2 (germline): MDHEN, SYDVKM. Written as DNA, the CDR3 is TGTGCCAGCAAAGGGTTCAGACTCATGAACACTGAAGCTTTCTTT. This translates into CASKGFRLMNTEAFF.

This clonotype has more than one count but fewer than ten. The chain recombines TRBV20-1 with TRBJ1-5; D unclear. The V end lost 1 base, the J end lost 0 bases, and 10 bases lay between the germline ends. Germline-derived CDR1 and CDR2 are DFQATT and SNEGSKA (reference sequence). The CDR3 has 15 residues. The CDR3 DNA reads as TGCAGTGCTAGAGTTCGTCCGAATAGCAATCAGCCCCAGCATTTT. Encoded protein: CSARVRPNSNQPQHF.

The CDR3 reads CASSLGQGRDNSPLHF. Written as DNA, the CDR3 is TGCGCCAGCAGCTTAGGACAGGGACGGGACAATTCACCCCTCCACTTT. The chain links TRBV5-1 to TRBJ1-6, with 8 bases lining up with TRBD1. Germline-derived CDR1 and CDR2 are SGHRS and YFSETQ. The CDR3 runs to 16 residues. After removal of 2 bases from V and 7 bases from J, the junction contained 8 bases not matched to a gene.

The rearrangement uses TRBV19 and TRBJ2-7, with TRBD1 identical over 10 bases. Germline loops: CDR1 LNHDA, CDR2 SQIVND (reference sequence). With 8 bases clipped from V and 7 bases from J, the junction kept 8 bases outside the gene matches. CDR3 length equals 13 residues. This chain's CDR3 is CASQPGQGREQYF. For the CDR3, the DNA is TGTGCCAGTCAACCGGGACAGGGGAGAGAGCAGTACTTC.

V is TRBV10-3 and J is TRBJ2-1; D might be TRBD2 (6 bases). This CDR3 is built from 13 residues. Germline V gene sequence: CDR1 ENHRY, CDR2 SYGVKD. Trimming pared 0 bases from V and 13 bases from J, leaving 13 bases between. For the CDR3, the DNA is TGTGCCATCAGTGAGTCGACGGGAGAAGGCCAGTTCTTC. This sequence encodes CAISESTGEGQFF.

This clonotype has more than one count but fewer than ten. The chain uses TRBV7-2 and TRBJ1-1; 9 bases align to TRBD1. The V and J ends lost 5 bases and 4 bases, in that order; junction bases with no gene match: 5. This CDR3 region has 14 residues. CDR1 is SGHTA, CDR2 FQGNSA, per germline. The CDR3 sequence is CASSIRQGGTEAFF. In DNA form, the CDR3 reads TGTGCCAGCAGCATAAGACAGGGGGGCACTGAAGCTTTCTTT.

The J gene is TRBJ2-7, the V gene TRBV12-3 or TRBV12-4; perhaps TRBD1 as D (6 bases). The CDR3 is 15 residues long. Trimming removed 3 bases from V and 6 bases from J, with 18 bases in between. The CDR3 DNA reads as TGTGCCAGCAGTTTTGACAGGTTCGGAGGAAGCGAGCAGTACTTC. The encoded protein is CASSFDRFGGSEQYF.

In DNA form, the CDR3 reads TGCAGTGGACCGAAGACCACCACAGATACGCAGTATTTT. Protein: CSGPKTTTDTQYF. J is TRBJ2-3 and V is TRBV20-1; D gene unclear. Germline CDR1 is DFQATT and CDR2 is SNEGSKA (reference sequence). Between the trimmed V and J ends, which lost 7 bases and 2 bases, there was a span of 13 bases. CDR3 length: 13 residues.